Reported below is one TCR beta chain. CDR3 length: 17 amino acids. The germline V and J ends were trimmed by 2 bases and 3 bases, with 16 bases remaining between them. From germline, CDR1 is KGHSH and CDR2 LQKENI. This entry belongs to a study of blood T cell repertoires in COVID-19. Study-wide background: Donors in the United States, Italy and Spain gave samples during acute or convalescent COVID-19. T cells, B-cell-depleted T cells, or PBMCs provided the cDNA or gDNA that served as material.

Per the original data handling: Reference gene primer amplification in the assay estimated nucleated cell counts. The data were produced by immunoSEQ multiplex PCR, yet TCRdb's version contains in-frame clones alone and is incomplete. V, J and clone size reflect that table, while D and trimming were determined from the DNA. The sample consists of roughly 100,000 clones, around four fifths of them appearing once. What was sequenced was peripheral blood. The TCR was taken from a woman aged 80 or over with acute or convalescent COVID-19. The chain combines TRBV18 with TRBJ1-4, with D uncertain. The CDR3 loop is CASSPLAQTAANEKLFF. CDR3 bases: TGTGCCAGCTCACCATTGGCGCAGACCGCGGCTAATGAAAAACTGTTTTTT.